The 2 T cell receptor beta chains below were found in one sample sequenced in a study of beta chain features in type 1 diabetes (dated by TCRdb to between 2018 and 2020). These receptors are not linked to any known antigen. Study-wide findings and limitations: In all four CD4+ subsets, TCRB CDR3 length was moderately but significantly shorter in type 1 diabetes patients.

The protocol used for the library was the immunoSEQ multiplex PCR assay. The entire isolated RNA was reverse transcribed using the High Capacity cDNA Reverse Transcription Kit, and thus expressed TCRB transcripts were sequenced. TCRdb took over this immuneACCESS table, retaining in-frame rearrangements with V and J assigned. Such tables are incomplete; in checked studies, under half of the missing clones stem from an unresolved V gene, and the remainder is unexplained. The sample profile shows 350,000 to 400,000 clones; over 9.5% of them were found once. In total, the top ten clones hold around 0.01% of the sample. The sample taken for sequencing was naive CD4+ T cells from blood. The cell subset or site label on this specimen signifies: true naive CD4+ T cells. These receptors were collected from a woman aged 18-29 years with type 1 diabetes.

This clone was seen a few times. The chain uses TRBV4-2 and TRBJ1-5; D gene ambiguous. This CDR3 spans 14 amino acids. V gave up 0 bases and J gave up 3 bases, with 6 bases separating them. Germline-derived CDR1 and CDR2 are LGHNA and YNFKEQ. CDR3 bases: TGTGCCAGCAGCCAAGAGGGCTCCAATCAGCCCCAGCATTTT. Protein: CASSQEGSNQPQHF.

This clone was recorded a few times. This rearrangement joins TRBV11-1 to TRBJ2-2, with 10 bases aligning to TRBD1. This CDR3 spans 19 amino acids. Germline loops: CDR1 SGHAT, CDR2 FQDESV (reference sequence). The V gene end was trimmed by 2 bases and the J gene end by 4 bases; junction bases not matched to a gene: 13. The CDR3 region has the DNA TGTGCCAGCAGCTTATTTCATCCGGGACAGGGGTTAGGCACCGGGGAGCTGTTTTTT. Residues: CASSLFHPGQGLGTGELFF.